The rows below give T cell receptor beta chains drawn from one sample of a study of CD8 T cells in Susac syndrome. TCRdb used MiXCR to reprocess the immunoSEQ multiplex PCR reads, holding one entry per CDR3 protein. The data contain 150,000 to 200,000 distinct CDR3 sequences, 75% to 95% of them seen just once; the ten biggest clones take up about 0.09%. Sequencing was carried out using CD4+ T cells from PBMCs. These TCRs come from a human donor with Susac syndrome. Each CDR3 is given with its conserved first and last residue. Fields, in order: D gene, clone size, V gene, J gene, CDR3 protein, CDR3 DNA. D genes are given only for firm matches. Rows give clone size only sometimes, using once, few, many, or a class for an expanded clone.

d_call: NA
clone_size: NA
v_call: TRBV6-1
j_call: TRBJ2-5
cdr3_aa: CASSEGHETQYF
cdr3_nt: TGTGCCAGCAGTGAAGGTCACGAGACCCAGTACTTC

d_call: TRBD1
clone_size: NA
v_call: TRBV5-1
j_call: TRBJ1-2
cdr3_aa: CASGTEAYGYTF
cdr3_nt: TGCGCCAGCGGGACAGAGGCATATGGCTACACCTTC

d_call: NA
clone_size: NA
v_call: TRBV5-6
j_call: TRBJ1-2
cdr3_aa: CASSGYDRYYGYTF
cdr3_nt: TGTGCCAGCAGCGGCTATGACAGATACTATGGCTACACCTTC

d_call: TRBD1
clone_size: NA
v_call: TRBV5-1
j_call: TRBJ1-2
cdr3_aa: CASSLAVNRGPNYGYTF
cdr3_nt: TGCGCCAGCAGCTTGGCTGTGAACAGGGGGCCGAACTATGGCTACACCTTC

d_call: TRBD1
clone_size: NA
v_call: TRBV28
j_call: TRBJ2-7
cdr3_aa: CASSPKDRAVGEQYF
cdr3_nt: TGTGCCAGCAGTCCGAAGGACAGGGCGGTCGGCGAGCAGTACTTC

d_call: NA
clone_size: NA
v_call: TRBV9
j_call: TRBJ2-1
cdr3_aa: CASSVGPPAGYNEQFF
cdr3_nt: TGTGCCAGCAGCGTAGGTCCCCCGGCGGGCTACAATGAGCAGTTCTTC

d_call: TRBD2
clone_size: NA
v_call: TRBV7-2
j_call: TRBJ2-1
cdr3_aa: CASSLAPLAGWNEQFF
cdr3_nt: TGTGCCAGCAGCTTAGCGCCTCTAGCGGGATGGAATGAGCAGTTCTTC

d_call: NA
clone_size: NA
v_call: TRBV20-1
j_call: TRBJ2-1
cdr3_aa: CSASPWGAGNEQFF
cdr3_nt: TGCAGTGCTAGTCCTTGGGGGGCCGGGAATGAGCAGTTCTTC

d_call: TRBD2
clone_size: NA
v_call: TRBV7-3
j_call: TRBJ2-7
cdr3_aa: CASSPMNKGLAGVLYEQYF
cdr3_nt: TGTGCCAGCAGCCCTATGAACAAGGGACTAGCGGGAGTTCTGTACGAGCAGTACTTC

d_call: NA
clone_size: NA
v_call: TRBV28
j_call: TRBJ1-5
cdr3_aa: CASSLLTGNSNQPQHF
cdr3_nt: TGTGCCAGCAGTTTATTGACGGGTAATAGCAATCAGCCCCAGCATTTT

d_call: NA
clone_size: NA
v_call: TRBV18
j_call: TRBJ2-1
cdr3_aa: CASSLSTAYNEQFF
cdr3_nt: TGTGCCAGCTCACTTTCAACGGCATACAATGAGCAGTTCTTC

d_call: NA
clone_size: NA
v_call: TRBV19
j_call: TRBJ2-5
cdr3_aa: CASMQGKTQYF
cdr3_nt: TGTGCCTCAATGCAGGGAAAGACCCAGTACTTC

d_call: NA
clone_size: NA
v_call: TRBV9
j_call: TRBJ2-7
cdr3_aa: CASSVEPGTSYEQYF
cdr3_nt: TGTGCCAGCAGCGTAGAACCGGGGACCTCCTACGAGCAGTACTTC

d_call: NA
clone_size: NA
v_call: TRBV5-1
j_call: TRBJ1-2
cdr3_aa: CATSPGGNYGYTF
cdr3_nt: TGCGCCACCTCCCCGGGAGGTAACTATGGCTACACCTTC

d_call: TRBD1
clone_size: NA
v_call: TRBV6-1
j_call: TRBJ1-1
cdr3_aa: CASSASGGGNTEAFF
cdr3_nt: TGTGCCAGCAGTGCGTCAGGGGGAGGGAACACTGAAGCTTTCTTT

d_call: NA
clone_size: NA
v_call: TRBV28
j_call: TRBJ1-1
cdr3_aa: CASRTPGDTMNTEAFF
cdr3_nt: TGTGCCAGCAGAACCCCAGGGGATACCATGAACACTGAAGCTTTCTTT

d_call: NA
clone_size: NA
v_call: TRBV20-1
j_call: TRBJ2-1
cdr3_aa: CSASGRNYNEQFF
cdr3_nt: TGCAGTGCTAGCGGGAGAAACTACAATGAGCAGTTCTTC

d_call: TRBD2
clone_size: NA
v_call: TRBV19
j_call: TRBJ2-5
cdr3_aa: CASSIQRGGVTQYF
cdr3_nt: TGTGCCAGTAGTATTCAGCGGGGGGGCGTGACCCAGTACTTC

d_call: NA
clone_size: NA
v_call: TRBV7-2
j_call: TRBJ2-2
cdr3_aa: CASSARAAWTSGELFF
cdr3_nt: TGTGCCAGCAGCGCCAGAGCGGCTTGGACCTCCGGGGAGCTGTTTTTT

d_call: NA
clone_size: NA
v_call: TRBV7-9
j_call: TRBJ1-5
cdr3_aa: CASSLGWGKNQPQHF
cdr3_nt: TGTGCCAGCAGCTTAGGGTGGGGGAAAAATCAGCCCCAGCATTTT

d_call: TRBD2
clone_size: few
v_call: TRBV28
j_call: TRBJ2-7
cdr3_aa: CASTEGGLAGGEQYF
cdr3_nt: TGTGCCAGCACGGAAGGGGGACTAGCGGGAGGGGAGCAGTACTTC

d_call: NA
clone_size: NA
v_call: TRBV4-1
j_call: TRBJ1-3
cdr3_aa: CASSRPQGMHTIYF
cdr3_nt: TGCGCCAGCAGCCGACCCCAGGGAATGCACACCATATATTTT

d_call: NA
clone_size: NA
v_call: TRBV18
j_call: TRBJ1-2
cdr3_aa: CASSPSDRSTSRYTF
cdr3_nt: TGTGCCAGCTCACCTAGTGACAGGTCTACCTCGCGCTACACCTTC

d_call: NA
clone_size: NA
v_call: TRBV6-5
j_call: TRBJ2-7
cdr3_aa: CASSYDGRGTYEQYF
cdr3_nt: TGTGCCAGCAGTTACGACGGCAGGGGAACCTACGAGCAGTACTTC

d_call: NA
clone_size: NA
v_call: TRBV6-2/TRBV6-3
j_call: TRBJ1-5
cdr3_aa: CASSLDPLQPQHF
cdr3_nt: TGTGCCAGCAGCTTGGACCCCTTGCAGCCCCAGCATTTT

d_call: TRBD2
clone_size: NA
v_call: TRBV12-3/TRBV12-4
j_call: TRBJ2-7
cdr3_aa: CASQREGGDEQYF
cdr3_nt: TGTGCCAGTCAGCGGGAGGGAGGGGACGAGCAGTACTTC

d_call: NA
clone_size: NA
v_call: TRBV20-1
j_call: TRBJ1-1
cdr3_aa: CSASSLGFEAFF
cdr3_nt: TGCAGTGCTTCCTCACTGGGGTTCGAAGCTTTCTTT

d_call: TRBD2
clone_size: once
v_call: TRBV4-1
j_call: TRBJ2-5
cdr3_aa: CASSRGLAMAQETQYF
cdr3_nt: TGCGCCAGCAGCCGGGGACTAGCGATGGCACAAGAGACCCAGTACTTC

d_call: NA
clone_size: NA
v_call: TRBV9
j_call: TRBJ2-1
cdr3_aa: CASSVKENEQFF
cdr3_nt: TGTGCCAGCAGCGTAAAGGAGAATGAGCAGTTCTTC

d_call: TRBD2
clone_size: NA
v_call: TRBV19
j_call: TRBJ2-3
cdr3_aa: CASSTGTSGGSTDTQYF
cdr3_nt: TGTGCCAGTAGTACCGGAACTAGCGGGGGTAGCACAGATACGCAGTATTTT

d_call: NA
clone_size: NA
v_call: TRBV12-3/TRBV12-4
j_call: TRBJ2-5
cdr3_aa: CASSLGLPRQYF
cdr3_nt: TGTGCCAGCAGTTTAGGTCTACCCCGCCAGTACTTC

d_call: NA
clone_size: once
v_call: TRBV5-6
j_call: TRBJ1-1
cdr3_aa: CATLKGVGLNTEAFF
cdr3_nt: TGTGCCACCTTGAAGGGAGTCGGCTTGAACACTGAAGCTTTCTTT

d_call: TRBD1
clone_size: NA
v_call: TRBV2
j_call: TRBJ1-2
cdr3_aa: CASIGTENSGYTF
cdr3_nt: TGTGCCAGTATCGGGACAGAAAATTCTGGCTACACCTTC

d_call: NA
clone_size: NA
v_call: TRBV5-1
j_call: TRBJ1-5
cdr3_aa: CASSLITGGNQPQHF
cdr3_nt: TGCGCCAGCAGCTTGATTACGGGCGGAAATCAGCCCCAGCATTTT

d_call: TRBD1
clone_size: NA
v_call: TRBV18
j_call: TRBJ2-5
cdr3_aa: CASSPRDSQETQYF
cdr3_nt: TGTGCCAGCTCACCAAGGGACAGCCAAGAGACCCAGTACTTC

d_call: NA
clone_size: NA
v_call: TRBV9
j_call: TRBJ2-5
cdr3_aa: CASSVGVGLQETQYF
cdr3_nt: TGTGCCAGCAGCGTAGGGGTGGGGCTCCAAGAGACCCAGTACTTC

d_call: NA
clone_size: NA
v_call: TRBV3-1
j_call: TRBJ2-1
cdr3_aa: CASSHVSRHPSYNEQFF
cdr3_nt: TGTGCCAGCAGCCACGTTTCGCGGCACCCCTCCTACAATGAGCAGTTCTTC

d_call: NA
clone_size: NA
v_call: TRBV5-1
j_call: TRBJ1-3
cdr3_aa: CASRTDSGNTIYF
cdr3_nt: TGCGCCAGCAGGACAGACTCTGGAAACACCATATATTTT

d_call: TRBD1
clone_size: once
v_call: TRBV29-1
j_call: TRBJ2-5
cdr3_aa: CSVGGQGAGETQYF
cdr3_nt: TGCAGCGTGGGGGGACAGGGGGCTGGAGAGACCCAGTACTTC

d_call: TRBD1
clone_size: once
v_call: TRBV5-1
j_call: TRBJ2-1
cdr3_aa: CASSLGTANEQFF
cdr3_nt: TGCGCCAGCAGCCTCGGGACAGCTAATGAGCAGTTCTTC

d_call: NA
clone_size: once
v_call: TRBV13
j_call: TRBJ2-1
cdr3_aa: CAIPGRYNEQFF
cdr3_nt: TGTGCCATCCCGGGGCGATACAATGAGCAGTTCTTC

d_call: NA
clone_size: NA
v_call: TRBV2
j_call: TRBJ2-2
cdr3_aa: CASSVGLGHRNTGELFF
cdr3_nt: TGTGCCAGCAGTGTAGGATTAGGACACCGAAACACCGGGGAGCTGTTTTTT

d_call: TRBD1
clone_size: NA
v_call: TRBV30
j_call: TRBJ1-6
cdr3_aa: CALHRDRAYNSPLHF
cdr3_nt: TGTGCCTTACACCGGGACAGGGCTTATAATTCACCCCTCCACTTT

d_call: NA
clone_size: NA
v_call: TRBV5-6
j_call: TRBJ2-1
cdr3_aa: CASSPPIAYNEQFF
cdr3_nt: TGTGCCAGCAGCCCCCCTATTGCTTACAATGAGCAGTTCTTC

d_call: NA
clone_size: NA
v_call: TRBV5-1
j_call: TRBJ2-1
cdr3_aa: CASSLATSGLNNEQFF
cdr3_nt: TGCGCCAGCAGCTTGGCCACAAGCGGGCTGAACAATGAGCAGTTCTTC

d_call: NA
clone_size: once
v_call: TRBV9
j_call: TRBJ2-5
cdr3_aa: CASSGSIEETQYF
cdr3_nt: TGTGCCAGCAGCGGATCCATCGAAGAGACCCAGTACTTC

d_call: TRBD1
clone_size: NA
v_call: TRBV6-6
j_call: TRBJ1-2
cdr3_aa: CASSTQGANGYTF
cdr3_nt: TGTGCCAGCAGTACGCAGGGGGCGAATGGCTACACCTTC

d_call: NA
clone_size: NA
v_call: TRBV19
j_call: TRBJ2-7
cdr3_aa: CASSVMERSYEQYF
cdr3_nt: TGTGCCAGTTCTGTAATGGAGAGATCCTACGAGCAGTACTTC

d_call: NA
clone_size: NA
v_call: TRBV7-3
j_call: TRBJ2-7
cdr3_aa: CASSLLTVTSYEQYF
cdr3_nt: TGTGCCAGCAGCTTACTGACGGTAACCTCCTACGAGCAGTACTTC

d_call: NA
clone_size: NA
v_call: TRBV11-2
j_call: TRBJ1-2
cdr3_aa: CASSLGGGSGGYTF
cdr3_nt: TGTGCCAGCAGCTTAGGGGGGGGATCGGGTGGCTACACCTTC

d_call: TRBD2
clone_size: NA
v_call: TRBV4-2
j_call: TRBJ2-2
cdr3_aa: CASGREWIAGELFF
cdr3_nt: TGTGCCAGCGGGCGGGAGTGGATCGCCGGGGAGCTGTTTTTT

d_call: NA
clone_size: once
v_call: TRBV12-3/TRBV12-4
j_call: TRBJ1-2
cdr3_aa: CASRLRGNGYTF
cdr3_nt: TGTGCCAGCAGACTTAGGGGGAATGGCTACACCTTC

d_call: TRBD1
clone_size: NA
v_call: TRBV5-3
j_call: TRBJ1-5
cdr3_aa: CARSKGTGPWNQPQHF
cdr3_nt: TGTGCCAGAAGCAAGGGGACAGGGCCATGGAATCAGCCCCAGCATTTT

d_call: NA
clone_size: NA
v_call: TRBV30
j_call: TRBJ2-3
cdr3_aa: CAWSRGFGDTQYF
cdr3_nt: TGTGCCTGGAGTCGGGGGTTTGGAGATACGCAGTATTTT

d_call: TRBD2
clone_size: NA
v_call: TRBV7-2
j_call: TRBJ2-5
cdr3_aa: CASTIRGGTGETQYF
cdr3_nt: TGTGCCAGCACCATTAGGGGAGGGACGGGAGAGACCCAGTACTTC